This TCR beta chain stems from a study of CD8+ T cells in alopecia areata. Whole-study context: The study gave treated patients oral tofacitinib at 5 to 10 mg twice daily.

Treatment reported: oral pan-JAK inhibitor, 5-10 mg twice daily. V was trimmed by 2 bases and J by 8 bases, leaving 13 bases between them. Germline CDR1 SQVTM, CDR2 ANQGSEA. This CDR3 has 13 residues. Isolated RNA was reverse transcribed into cDNA used as the sequencing template. TCRdb's copy holds only in-frame clones and misses some; the assay was immunoSEQ multiplex PCR. The sample contains about 140,000 clones, roughly 82% of which appear only once. The specimen comprised CD8+ T cells sorted from blood, sampled at week 4, from a patient treated with tofacitinib. This TCR was recovered from a human donor with alopecia areata. This rearrangement joins TRBV29-1 to TRBJ2-1, with D perhaps TRBD1 (5 bases). The CDR3 protein is CSVERAGHDEQFF. The CDR3 nucleotides read TGCAGCGTTGAACGGGCAGGGCACGATGAGCAGTTCTTC.